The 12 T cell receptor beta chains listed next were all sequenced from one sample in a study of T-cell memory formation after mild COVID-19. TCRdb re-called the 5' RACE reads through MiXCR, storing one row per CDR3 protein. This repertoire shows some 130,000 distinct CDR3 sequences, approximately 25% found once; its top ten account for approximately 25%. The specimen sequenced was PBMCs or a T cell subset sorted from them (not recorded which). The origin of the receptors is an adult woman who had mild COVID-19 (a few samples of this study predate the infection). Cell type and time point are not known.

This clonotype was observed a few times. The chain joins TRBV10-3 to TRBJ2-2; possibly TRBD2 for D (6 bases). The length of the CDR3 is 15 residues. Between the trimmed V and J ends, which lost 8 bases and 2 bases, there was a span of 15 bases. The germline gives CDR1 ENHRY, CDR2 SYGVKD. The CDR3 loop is CAIFRGTDNTGELFF. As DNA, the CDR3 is TGTGCCATCTTCCGCGGGACGGATAACACCGGGGAGCTGTTTTTT.

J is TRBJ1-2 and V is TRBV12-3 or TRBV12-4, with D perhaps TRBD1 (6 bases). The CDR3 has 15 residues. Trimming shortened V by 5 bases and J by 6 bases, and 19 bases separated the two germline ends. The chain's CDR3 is CASSPPGRAGDGYTF. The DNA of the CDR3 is TGTGCCAGCAGTCCGCCTGGTCGGGCAGGGGATGGCTACACCTTC.

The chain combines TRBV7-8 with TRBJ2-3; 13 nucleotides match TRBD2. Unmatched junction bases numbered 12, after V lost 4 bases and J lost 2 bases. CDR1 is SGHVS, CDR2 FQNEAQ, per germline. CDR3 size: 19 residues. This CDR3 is CASSSATSGRSGDTDTQYF. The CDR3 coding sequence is TGTGCCAGCAGCTCGGCGACTAGCGGGAGGAGTGGGGACACAGATACGCAGTATTTT.

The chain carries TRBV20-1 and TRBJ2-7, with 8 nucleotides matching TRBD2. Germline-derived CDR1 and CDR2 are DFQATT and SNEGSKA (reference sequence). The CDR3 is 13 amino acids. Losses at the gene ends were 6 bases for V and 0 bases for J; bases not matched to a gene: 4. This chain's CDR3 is CSAGTRGSYEQYF. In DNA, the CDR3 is TGCAGTGCCGGGACTAGGGGCTCCTACGAGCAGTACTTC.

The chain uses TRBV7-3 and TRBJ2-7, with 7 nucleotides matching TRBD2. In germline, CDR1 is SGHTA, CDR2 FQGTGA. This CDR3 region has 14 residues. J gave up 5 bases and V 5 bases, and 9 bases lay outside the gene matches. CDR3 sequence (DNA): TGTGCCAGCAGCCTTACGATGGGGACTAACGAGCAGTACTTC. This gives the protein CASSLTMGTNEQYF.

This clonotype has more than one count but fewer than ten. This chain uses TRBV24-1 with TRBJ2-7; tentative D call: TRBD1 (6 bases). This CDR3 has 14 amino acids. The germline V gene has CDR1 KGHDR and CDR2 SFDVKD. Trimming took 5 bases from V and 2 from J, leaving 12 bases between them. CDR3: CATSANGQPYEQYF. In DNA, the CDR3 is TGTGCCACCAGTGCCAACGGACAGCCCTACGAGCAGTACTTC.

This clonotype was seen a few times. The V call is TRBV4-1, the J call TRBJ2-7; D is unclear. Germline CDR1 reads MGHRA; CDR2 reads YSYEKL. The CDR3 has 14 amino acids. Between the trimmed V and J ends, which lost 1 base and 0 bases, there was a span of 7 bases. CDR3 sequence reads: CASSQGRSSYEQYF. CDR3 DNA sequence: TGCGCCAGCAGCCAAGGTCGGAGCTCCTACGAGCAGTACTTC.

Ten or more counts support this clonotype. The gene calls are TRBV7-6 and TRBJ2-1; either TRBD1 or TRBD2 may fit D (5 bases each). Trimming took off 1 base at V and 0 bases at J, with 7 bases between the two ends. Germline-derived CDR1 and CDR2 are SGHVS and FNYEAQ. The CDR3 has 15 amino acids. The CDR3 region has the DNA TGTGCCAGCAGCTTAGTTGGGGGCTCCTACAATGAGCAGTTCTTC. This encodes CASSLVGGSYNEQFF.

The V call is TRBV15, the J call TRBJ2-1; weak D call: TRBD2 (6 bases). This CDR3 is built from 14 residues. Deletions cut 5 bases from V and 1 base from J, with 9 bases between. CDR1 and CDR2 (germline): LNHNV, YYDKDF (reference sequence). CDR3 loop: CATSEDYSYNEQFF. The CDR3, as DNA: TGTGCCACCAGCGAGGACTATTCCTACAATGAGCAGTTCTTC.

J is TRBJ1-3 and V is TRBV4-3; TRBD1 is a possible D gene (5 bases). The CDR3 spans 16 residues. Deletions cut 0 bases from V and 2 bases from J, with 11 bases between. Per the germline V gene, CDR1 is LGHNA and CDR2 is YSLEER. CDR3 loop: CASSQDEGSAGNTIYF. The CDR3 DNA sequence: TGCGCCAGCAGCCAAGACGAGGGGTCCGCTGGAAACACCATATATTTT.

This chain's CDR3 is CASSMTGGSYEQYF. The CDR3 DNA reads TGTGCCAGCAGCATGACAGGGGGCTCATACGAGCAGTACTTC. This chain uses TRBV9 with TRBJ2-7; 10 nucleotides line up with TRBD1. With V trimmed by 4 bases and J by 4 bases, 5 bases remained unmatched. The CDR3 consists of 14 residues. Germline V lookup: CDR1 SGDLS, CDR2 YYNGEE.

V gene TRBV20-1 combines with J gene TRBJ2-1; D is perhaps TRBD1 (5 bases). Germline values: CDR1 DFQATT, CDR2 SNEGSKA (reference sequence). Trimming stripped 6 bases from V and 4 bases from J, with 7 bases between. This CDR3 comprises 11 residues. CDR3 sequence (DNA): TGCAGTGCGACAGAGTACAATGAGCAGTTCTTC. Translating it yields CSATEYNEQFF.